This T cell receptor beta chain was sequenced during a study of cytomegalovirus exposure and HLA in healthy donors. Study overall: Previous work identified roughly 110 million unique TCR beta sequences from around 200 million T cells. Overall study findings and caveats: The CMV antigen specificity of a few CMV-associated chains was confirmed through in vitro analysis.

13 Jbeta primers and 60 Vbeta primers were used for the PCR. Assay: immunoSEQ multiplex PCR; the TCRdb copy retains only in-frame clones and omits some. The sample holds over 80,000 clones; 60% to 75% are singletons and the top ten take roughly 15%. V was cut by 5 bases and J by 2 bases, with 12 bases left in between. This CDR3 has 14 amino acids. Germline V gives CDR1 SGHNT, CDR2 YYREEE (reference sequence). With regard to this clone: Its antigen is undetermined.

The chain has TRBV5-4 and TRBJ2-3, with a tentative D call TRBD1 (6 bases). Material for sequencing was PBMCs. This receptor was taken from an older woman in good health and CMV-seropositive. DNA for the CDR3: TGTGCCAGCAGTTCTCGGGACATCACAGATACGCAGTATTTT. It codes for CASSSRDITDTQYF.